These T cell receptor beta chains were read from a single sample in a study of T cells in Graves' hyperthyroidism and ophthalmopathy. TCRdb processed the multiplex PCR reads anew with MiXCR; each CDR3 protein has one entry. In the table there are about 400,000 distinct CDR3 sequences, under 15% of which are singletons. The sample taken for sequencing was blood. All receptors come from a young man with Graves' ophthalmopathy. Both conserved end residues are part of each CDR3. Each record gives: D gene, J gene, V gene, clone size, CDR3 protein, CDR3 DNA. D genes are given only for firm matches. Size tells how often a clone was seen (once, few, many) or the class of an expanded clone, and some rows leave it out.

TRBD2 | TRBJ2-1 | TRBV7-9 | many | CASSLRVTGLAYNEQFF | TGTGCCAGCAGCTTACGGGTGACCGGACTAGCATACAATGAGCAGTTCTTC
. | TRBJ1-1 | TRBV6-1 | many | CASSEGGLRGTEAFF | TGTGCCAGCAGTGAAGGAGGGCTCCGGGGCACTGAAGCTTTCTTT
. | TRBJ1-5 | TRBV10-3 | many | CAISDPGRNQPQHF | TGTGCCATCAGTGACCCGGGACGGAATCAGCCCCAGCATTTT
. | TRBJ2-7 | TRBV5-1 | many | CASSLGGNYEQYF | TGTGCCAGCAGCTTAGGTGGGAACTACGAGCAGTACTTC
. | TRBJ2-6 | TRBV25-1 | . | CAGLDSGANVLTF | TGTGCCGGGTTGGATTCTGGGGCCAACGTCCTGACTTTC
TRBD2 | TRBJ2-3 | TRBV20-1 | few | CSVQPPGTSFLTDTQYF | TGCAGTGTTCAGCCTCCCGGGACTAGCTTTCTCACAGATACGCAGTATTTT
. | TRBJ1-2 | TRBV6-1 | many | CASKSSGGDFDYTF | TGTGCCAGCAAATCTAGTGGCGGGGACTTTGACTACACCTTC
TRBD2 | TRBJ2-3 | TRBV5-1 | . | CASRSLAGLEDTQYF | TGCGCCAGCAGATCCCTAGCGGGATTAGAAGATACGCAGTATTTT
TRBD2 | TRBJ2-5 | TRBV30 | many | CAWSGGGLQETQYF | TGTGCCTGGAGTGGGGGGGGACTTCAAGAGACCCAGTACTTC
TRBD1 | TRBJ1-2 | TRBV12-3/TRBV12-4 | . | CASSFWGQGYGYTF | TGTGCCAGCAGTTTCTGGGGACAGGGATATGGCTACACCTTC
. | TRBJ1-2 | TRBV3-1 | . | CASSQGKNGYTF | TGTGCCAGCAGCCAAGGAAAGAATGGCTACACCTTC
. | TRBJ1-1 | TRBV6-5 | few | CASRYQGGVTEAFF | TGTGCCAGCAGGTATCAGGGCGGGGTCACTGAAGCTTTCTTT
. | TRBJ2-1 | TRBV4-2 | few | CASSQDRGVGTYNEQFF | TGTGCCAGCAGCCAAGATAGAGGGGTTGGGACCTACAATGAGCAGTTCTTC
TRBD1 | TRBJ1-2 | TRBV18 | many | CASSPPTGTGYTF | TGTGCCAGCTCACCGCCGACAGGGACCGGCTACACCTTC
TRBD1 | TRBJ2-3 | TRBV12-3/TRBV12-4 | once | CASSLARDTGGTDTQYF | TGTGCCAGCAGCTTGGCCAGAGATACAGGGGGCACAGATACGCAGTATTTT
. | TRBJ2-7 | TRBV12-3/TRBV12-4 | many | CASSFAGNSYEQYF | TGTGCCAGCAGTTTTGCAGGGAACTCCTACGAGCAGTACTTC
. | TRBJ2-7 | TRBV27 | many | CASSLFGGGYEQYF | TGTGCCAGCAGTTTATTCGGGGGCGGATACGAGCAGTACTTC
. | TRBJ2-5 | TRBV7-2 | many | CASSPGLLARETQYF | TGTGCCAGCAGCCCCGGACTGCTAGCGCGGGAGACCCAGTACTTC
. | TRBJ2-7 | TRBV20-1 | many | CSAKGGGHYEQYF | TGCAGTGCTAAGGGCGGGGGCCACTACGAGCAGTACTTC
. | TRBJ2-1 | TRBV5-1 | many | CASSEVGNEQLF | TGCGCCAGCAGCGAAGTAGGCAATGAGCAGCTCTTC
. | TRBJ1-6 | TRBV18 | few | CASSPTPAYNSPLHF | TGTGCCAGCTCACCAACGCCCGCCTATAATTCACCCCTCCACTTT
. | TRBJ1-1 | TRBV5-6 | many | CASTDKPEAFF | TGTGCCAGCACCGATAAGCCTGAAGCTTTCTTT
. | TRBJ2-5 | TRBV20-1 | many | CSARVSETQYF | TGCAGTGCTAGAGTTAGTGAGACCCAGTACTTC
TRBD1 | TRBJ2-7 | TRBV20-1 | many | CSAAGTGGRSYEQYF | TGCAGTGCAGCCGGGACAGGGGGTCGCTCCTACGAGCAGTACTTC
TRBD1 | TRBJ1-2 | TRBV2 | many | CASILMTGKNYGYTF | TGTGCCAGCATCCTTATGACAGGGAAAAACTATGGCTACACCTTC
. | TRBJ2-2 | TRBV18 | many | CASSPATVSGELFF | TGTGCCAGCTCACCAGCGACAGTTTCCGGGGAGCTGTTTTTT
. | TRBJ2-3 | TRBV13 | many | CASSLVGIGTQYF | TGTGCCAGCAGCTTAGTCGGAATAGGTACGCAGTATTTT
. | TRBJ2-2 | TRBV5-1 | many | CASSFERQGFTGELFF | TGCGCCAGCAGCTTCGAACGGCAGGGGTTTACCGGGGAGCTGTTTTTT
. | TRBJ2-3 | TRBV4-1 | . | CASSPGLEADTQYF | TGCGCCAGCAGCCCGGGCCTCGAGGCAGATACGCAGTATTTT
. | TRBJ2-1 | TRBV4-1 | . | CASSQVSVRGSNEQFF | TGCGCCAGCAGCCAAGTTAGCGTGAGGGGCTCCAATGAGCAGTTCTTC
. | TRBJ2-3 | TRBV3-1 | many | CASSQQPTPDTQYF | TGTGCCAGCAGCCAACAACCCACCCCAGATACGCAGTATTTT
. | TRBJ2-1 | TRBV11-2 | many | CASSLVYNEQFF | TGTGCCAGCAGCTTAGTATACAATGAGCAGTTCTTC
TRBD2 | TRBJ2-3 | TRBV6-5 | many | CASSYSGLAGGPGTDTQYF | TGTGCCAGCAGTTACTCGGGGCTAGCGGGAGGGCCTGGCACAGATACGCAGTATTTT
. | TRBJ1-4 | TRBV2 | . | CASSAWTENEKLFF | TGTGCCAGCAGCGCCTGGACGGAGAATGAAAAACTGTTTTTT
TRBD1 | TRBJ2-5 | TRBV29-1 | . | CSVDGTGGQKTQYF | TGCAGCGTGGACGGGACAGGGGGCCAAAAGACCCAGTACTTC
. | TRBJ2-5 | TRBV2 | many | CASSAVGASQETQYF | TGTGCCAGCAGTGCCGTGGGGGCCAGCCAAGAGACCCAGTACTTC
TRBD1 | TRBJ2-3 | TRBV27 | many | CASSFRGQDTDTQYF | TGTGCCAGCAGTTTTAGGGGACAGGACACAGATACGCAGTATTTT
TRBD1 | TRBJ1-2 | TRBV29-1 | many | CSATGQGRGYTF | TGCAGCGCAACGGGACAGGGACGTGGCTACACCTTC
. | TRBJ1-2 | TRBV29-1 | many | CSDARGYGYTF | TGCAGCGACGCCAGGGGCTATGGCTACACCTTC
. | TRBJ2-7 | TRBV10-3 | many | CAISPGNAYEQYF | TGTGCCATCAGTCCAGGGAATGCCTACGAGCAGTACTTC
TRBD2 | TRBJ2-1 | TRBV27 | . | CASSLKAGANEQFF | TGTGCCAGCAGTTTAAAAGCGGGAGCCAATGAGCAGTTCTTC
TRBD2 | TRBJ2-3 | TRBV7-3 | many | CASAPRGLAGATDTQYF | TGTGCCAGCGCCCCGAGGGGGCTAGCGGGAGCAACAGATACGCAGTATTTT
. | TRBJ1-5 | TRBV9 | . | CASSGSTGSQPQHF | TGTGCCAGCAGCGGATCTACAGGGAGCCAGCCCCAGCATTTT
TRBD1 | TRBJ1-3 | TRBV19 | . | CASSSDRGRNTIYF | TGTGCCAGTAGTTCTGACAGGGGACGAAACACCATATATTTT
. | TRBJ1-6 | TRBV4-2 | few | CASSRDNSYNSPLHF | TGTGCCAGCAGCCGAGACAACTCCTATAATTCACCCCTCCACTTT
TRBD1 | TRBJ2-2 | TRBV7-9 | many | CASSADRGATGELFF | TGTGCCAGCAGCGCGGACAGGGGCGCCACCGGGGAGCTGTTTTTT
. | TRBJ1-6 | TRBV6-1 | many | CASRTGTHNSPLHF | TGTGCCAGCAGAACAGGGACCCATAATTCACCCCTCCACTTT
. | TRBJ1-1 | TRBV7-9 | many | CASSLNAEVGTEAFF | TGTGCCAGCAGCTTAAATGCCGAGGTAGGCACTGAAGCTTTCTTT
TRBD1 | TRBJ2-2 | TRBV30 | few | CAWTLAGTGETGELFF | TGTGCCTGGACTTTAGCGGGGACAGGGGAGACCGGGGAGCTGTTTTTT